This TCR beta chain was identified during a study of shared clonotypes between healthy human individuals. Only in-frame clones appear in the TCRdb table, and some are missing; sequencing was by immunoSEQ multiplex PCR. The table records over 2 million clones, approximately 95% of them present only once. The germline V gene encodes CDR1 SGDLS and CDR2 YYNGEE. Trimming stripped 0 bases from V and 4 bases from J, with 7 bases between. This CDR3 has 14 amino acids. About this clone itself: The sample has other DNA sequences that encode this CDR3 too.

Terminally differentiated effector memory CD45RA+ cells were left out of the naive CD8 fraction, which was CD45RO-negative and positively selected for CCR7. The sequencing input was naive CD8+ T cells sorted from blood. V gene TRBV9 combines with J gene TRBJ2-2; possible D gene TRBD2, 5 bases. This TCR came from a man younger than 35 in good health. CDR3 sequence reads: CASSVGGGTGELFF. The CDR3 nucleotides are TGTGCCAGCAGCGTAGGCGGAGGCACCGGGGAGCTGTTTTTT.